The 5 T cell receptor beta chains listed next were all sequenced from one sample in a study of cytomegalovirus exposure and HLA in healthy donors. 13 Jbeta primers and 60 Vbeta primers were used for the PCR. Sequencing used immunoSEQ multiplex PCR; TCRdb keeps in-frame clones, though not all of them. The sample consists of 75,000 to 100,000 clones, 81% of them appearing once. Source material: PBMCs. Receptors were obtained from a man aged 35 to 55 in good health and CMV-seropositive.

The chain joins TRBV5-1 to TRBJ2-1; D is ambiguous. The CDR3 extends over 13 amino acids. Germline V gives CDR1 SGHRS, CDR2 YFSETQ. Between the trimmed V and J ends, which lost 0 bases and 8 bases, there was a span of 9 bases. CDR3 region: CASSLVAGYEQFF. The CDR3 bases are TGCGCCAGCAGCTTGGTGGCAGGATATGAGCAGTTCTTC. The full variable domain, completed using reference TRBV5-1 and TRBJ2-1, is KAGVTQTPRYLIKTRGQQVTLSCSPISGHRSVSWYQQTPGQGLQFLFEYFSETQRNKGNFPGRFSGRQFSNSRSEMNVSTLELGDSALYLCASSLVAGYEQFFGPGTRLTVL.

This clone was detected a few times. The chain uses TRBV28 and TRBJ2-3, with 7 bases identical to TRBD2. V trimming: 6 bases; J trimming: 6 bases; junction bases outside the gene matches: 18. This CDR3 contains 17 residues. The germline gives CDR1 MDHEN, CDR2 SYDVKM. CDR3 DNA: TGTGCCAGCAGCCCCGGACTCGATCGGGGGGAGGGTGATACGCAGTATTTT. This encodes CASSPGLDRGEGDTQYF.

This chain links TRBV14 with TRBJ2-7; the D is unclear. This CDR3 has 16 amino acids. Trimming pared 0 bases from V and 0 bases from J, leaving 12 bases between. Germline values: CDR1 SGHDN, CDR2 FVKESK. The CDR3 DNA is TGTGCCAGCAGCCAAGATCACTACTTTGGCTCCTACGAGCAGTACTTC. It specifies CASSQDHYFGSYEQYF. The entire variable domain, with the rest obtained from reference TRBV14 and TRBJ2-7, is as follows: EAGVTQFPSHSVIEKGQTVTLRCDPISGHDNLYWYRRVMGKEIKFLLHFVKESKQDESGMPNNRFLAERTGGTYSTLKVQPAELEDSGVYFCASSQDHYFGSYEQYFGPGTRLTVT.

The rearrangement links TRBV5-1 to TRBJ1-4; 9 bases are a match to TRBD1. This CDR3 comprises 13 residues. Germline CDR1 SGHRS, CDR2 YFSETQ. V dropped 8 bases and J dropped 6; count of bases not matched to a gene: 5. CDR3 protein: CASCRTGDEKLFF. The CDR3 nucleotides are TGCGCCAGTTGCCGGACAGGGGATGAAAAACTGTTTTTT.

The chain has TRBV5-1 and TRBJ1-5; D is perhaps TRBD1 (5 bases). The CDR3 is made up of 15 amino acids. Trimming took 4 bases from V and 2 from J, leaving 13 bases between them. In germline, CDR1 is SGHRS, CDR2 YFSETQ. CDR3 DNA sequence: TGCGCCAGCAGCCCGCAGGGAGGGGGCAATCAGCCCCAGCATTTT. It is translated as CASSPQGGGNQPQHF.